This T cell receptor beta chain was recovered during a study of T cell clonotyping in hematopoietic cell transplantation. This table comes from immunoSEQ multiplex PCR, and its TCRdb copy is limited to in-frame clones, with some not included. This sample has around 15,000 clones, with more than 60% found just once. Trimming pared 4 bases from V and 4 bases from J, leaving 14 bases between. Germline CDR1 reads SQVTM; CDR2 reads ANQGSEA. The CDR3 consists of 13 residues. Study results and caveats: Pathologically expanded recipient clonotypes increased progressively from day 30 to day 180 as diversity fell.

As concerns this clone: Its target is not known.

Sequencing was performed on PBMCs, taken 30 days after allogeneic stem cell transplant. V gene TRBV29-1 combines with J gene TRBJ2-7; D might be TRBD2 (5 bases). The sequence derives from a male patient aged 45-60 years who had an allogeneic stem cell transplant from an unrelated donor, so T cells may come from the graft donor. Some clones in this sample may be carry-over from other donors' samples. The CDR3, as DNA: TGCAGCGTTGTTGGTGGGAGAGGGTACGAGCAGTACTTC. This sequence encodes CSVVGGRGYEQYF.